This T cell receptor beta chain was found in a study of CD8 T cells in ankylosing spondylitis. General study points: What seemed typical of ankylosing spondylitis blood was a TCR beta motif built from under 10 highly homologous variants.

TCRdb analysed the 5' RACE reads with MiXCR anew, one entry per CDR3 protein. The repertoire holds around 250,000 distinct CDR3 sequences, with about 30% as singletons. This CDR3 has 13 amino acids. Trimming pared 2 bases from V and 4 bases from J, leaving 9 bases between. Germline V gene data show CDR1 as SGHVS and CDR2 as FNYEAQ. With respect to this clonotype: Its target is not known.

Sequenced: blood, either unsorted or a sorted T cell fraction (not recorded which). This chain joins TRBV7-6 and TRBJ2-7; D gene unclear. The receptor was isolated from a male donor with ankylosing spondylitis or in good health (not recorded which). Written as DNA, the CDR3 is TGTGCCAGCAGCTTAAGTTTGGCTTACGAGCAGTACTTC. Encoded protein: CASSLSLAYEQYF.